A selection of T cell receptor beta chains follows, all from one sample in a study of blood T cell repertoires in COVID-19. TCRdb's copy holds only in-frame clones and misses some; the assay was immunoSEQ multiplex PCR. Here the sample spans about 250,000 clones, approximately 86% being singletons. Sequences were obtained from peripheral blood. These receptors were collected from a woman in her thirties with acute or convalescent COVID-19. Both conserved end residues are part of each CDR3. Where a row states a size, it is once, few, many or the class of an expanded clone; other rows omit it.

clone size	V gene	CDR3 protein
-	TRBV11-2	CASSPGTAIRVQYF
-	TRBV6-1	CASSERPSGSASSYNEQFF
-	TRBV6-6	CASSYSLAGYTGELFF
-	TRBV9	CASSVGGGRADTQYF
many	TRBV18	CASSPTRYNEQFF
-	TRBV9	CASSVDVGLTGNTIYF
once	TRBV7-2	CASSRHGAEAFF
-	TRBV7-6	CASSSRTRRSSYNEQFF
-	TRBV7-8	CASSLGKLAGAPGELFF
-	TRBV7-9	CASSLPKGTNTEAFF
-	TRBV30	CAWSVFRSGRNEQFF
-	TRBV18	CASSPLGLAGTGELFF
-	TRBV6-1	CASSEGVYNQPQHF
few	TRBV28	CASSPPTASAYGYTF
-	TRBV6-2/TRBV6-3	CASSDYYEQYF
-	TRBV7-9	CASSLGLAGGNEQYF
-	TRBV6-5	CASSYRTVASGNTIYF
-	TRBV4-1	CASSRAGTGGETQYF
-	TRBV10-1	CASSDLGTEAFF
once	TRBV19	CASSTTGASHEQYF
-	TRBV28	CASSQWDRIMNTEAFF
-	TRBV12-5	CASAIAGGYYEQYF
-	TRBV25-1	CASSEYGTSGNTIYF
-	TRBV30	CAWSVLGTVNYGYTF
-	TRBV2	CAIPGTGAYNEQFF
-	TRBV6-1	CASSEPQGRYEQYF
few	TRBV19	CASMSGTSGYEQYF
-	TRBV6-4	CASSDWDSSRQYF
-	TRBV5-6	CASSPVRAGGQETQYF
-	TRBV4-1	CASSLPGTANTEAFF
-	TRBV27	CASSFVDSSYEQYF
-	TRBV20-1	CSARPEYF
-	TRBV5-1	CASSLVGGRTGEQFF
few	TRBV19	CASSKDSTYEQYF
-	TRBV3-1/TRBV3-2	CASSQGDSGQQYF
-	TRBV6-2/TRBV6-3	CASSYSTSGGIAKNIQYF
-	TRBV7-2	CASSSLRQTYNEQFF
-	TRBV4-1	CASSQGGSGGPWGELFF
-	TRBV15	CATSRGHWNTEAFF
-	TRBV9	CASSLPGDRGYNEQFF
-	TRBV29-1	CSTRDRGQAYGYTF
-	TRBV11-3	CASSLVLLEGDEQFF
-	TRBV30	CAWSGGLSSYNEQFF
-	TRBV30	CAWSVPGRTNYGYTF
-	TRBV7-9	CASSSPRTGVDGYTF
-	TRBV6-6	CASSSGRDRDRKTQYF
-	TRBV30	CAWARQQGRNEKLFF
-	TRBV6-6	CASRYPTGTSGNIQYF